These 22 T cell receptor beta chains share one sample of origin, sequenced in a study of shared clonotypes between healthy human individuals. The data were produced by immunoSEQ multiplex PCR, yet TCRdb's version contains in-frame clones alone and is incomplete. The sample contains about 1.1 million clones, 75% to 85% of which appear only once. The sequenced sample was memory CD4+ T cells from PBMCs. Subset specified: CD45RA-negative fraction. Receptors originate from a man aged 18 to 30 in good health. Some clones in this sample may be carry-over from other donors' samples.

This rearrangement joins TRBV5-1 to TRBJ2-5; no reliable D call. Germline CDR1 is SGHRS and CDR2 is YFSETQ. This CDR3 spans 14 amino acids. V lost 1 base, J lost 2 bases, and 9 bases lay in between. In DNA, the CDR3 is TGCGCCAGCAGCTTGATTCAGGATCAAGAGACCCAGTACTTC. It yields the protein CASSLIQDQETQYF.

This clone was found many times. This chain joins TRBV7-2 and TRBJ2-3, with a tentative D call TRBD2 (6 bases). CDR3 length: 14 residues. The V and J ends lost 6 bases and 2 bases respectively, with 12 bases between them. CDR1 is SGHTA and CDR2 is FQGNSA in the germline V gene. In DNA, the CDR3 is TGTGCCAGCAGTACGGCGGGGTACACAGATACGCAGTATTTT. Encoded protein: CASSTAGYTDTQYF.

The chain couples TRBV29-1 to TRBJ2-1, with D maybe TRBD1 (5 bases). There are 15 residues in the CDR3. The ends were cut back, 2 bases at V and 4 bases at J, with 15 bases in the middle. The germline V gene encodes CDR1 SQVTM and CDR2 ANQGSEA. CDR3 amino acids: CSVEQLGRTYNEQFF. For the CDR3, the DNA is TGCAGCGTTGAACAGCTGGGCAGGACATACAATGAGCAGTTCTTC.

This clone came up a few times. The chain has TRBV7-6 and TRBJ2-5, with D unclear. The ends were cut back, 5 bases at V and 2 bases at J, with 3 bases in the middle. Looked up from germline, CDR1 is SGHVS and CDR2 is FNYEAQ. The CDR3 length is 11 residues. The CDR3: CASSRQETQYF. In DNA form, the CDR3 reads TGTGCCAGCAGCCGACAAGAGACCCAGTACTTC.

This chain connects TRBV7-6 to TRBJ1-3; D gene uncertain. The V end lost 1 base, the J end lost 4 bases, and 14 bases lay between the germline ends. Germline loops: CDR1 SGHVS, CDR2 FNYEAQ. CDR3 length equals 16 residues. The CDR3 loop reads CASSLVPLTGGNTIYF. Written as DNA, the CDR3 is TGTGCCAGCAGCTTAGTCCCCCTAACGGGGGGAAACACCATATATTTT.

The CDR3, as DNA: TGTGCCAGCAGAGCTTTACGGGGACGGTACGAGCAGTACTTC. Protein sequence: CASRALRGRYEQYF. This chain links TRBV11-2 with TRBJ2-7; D possibly uses TRBD1 or TRBD2 (5 bases each). The CDR3 totals 14 residues. The V gene's germline CDR1 is SGHAT and CDR2 FQNNGV. V was trimmed by 6 bases and J by 4 bases, leaving 16 bases between them.

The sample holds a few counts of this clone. The CDR3 spells CASSQGGQGSSNIQYF. The CDR3 bases are TGCGCCAGCAGCCAAGGGGGACAGGGTAGCTCAAACATTCAGTACTTC. This chain connects TRBV4-1 to TRBJ2-4, with 9 bases matching TRBD1. This CDR3 contains 16 residues. The J segment lost 6 bases and the V segment lost 1 base, leaving 7 bases of the junction unmatched. Germline V lookup: CDR1 MGHRA, CDR2 YSYEKL.

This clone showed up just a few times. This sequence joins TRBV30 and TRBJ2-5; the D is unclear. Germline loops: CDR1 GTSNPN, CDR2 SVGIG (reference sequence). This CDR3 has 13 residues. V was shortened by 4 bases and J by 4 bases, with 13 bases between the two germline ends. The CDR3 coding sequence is TGTGCCTGGATTAACCCGGGTCTAGAGACCCAGTACTTC. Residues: CAWINPGLETQYF.

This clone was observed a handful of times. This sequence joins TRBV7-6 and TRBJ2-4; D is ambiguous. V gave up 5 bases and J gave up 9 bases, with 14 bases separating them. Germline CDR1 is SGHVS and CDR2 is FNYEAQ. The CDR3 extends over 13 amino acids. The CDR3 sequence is CASSPSPSGIQYF. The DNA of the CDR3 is TGTGCCAGCAGCCCCTCGCCCTCCGGCATTCAGTACTTC.

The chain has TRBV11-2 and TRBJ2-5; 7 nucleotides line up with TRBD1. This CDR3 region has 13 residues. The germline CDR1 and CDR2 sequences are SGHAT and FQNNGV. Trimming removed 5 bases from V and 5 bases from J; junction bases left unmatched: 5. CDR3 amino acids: CASSQGVRETQYF. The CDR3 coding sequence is TGTGCCAGCAGCCAGGGGGTTCGGGAGACCCAGTACTTC.

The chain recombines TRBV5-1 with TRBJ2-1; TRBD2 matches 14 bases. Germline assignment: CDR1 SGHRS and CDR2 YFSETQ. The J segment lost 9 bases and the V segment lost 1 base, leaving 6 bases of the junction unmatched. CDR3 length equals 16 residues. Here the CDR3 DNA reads TGCGCCAGCAGCTTGACCGGGACTAGCGGGAGTGGTGAGCAGTTCTTC. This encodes CASSLTGTSGSGEQFF.

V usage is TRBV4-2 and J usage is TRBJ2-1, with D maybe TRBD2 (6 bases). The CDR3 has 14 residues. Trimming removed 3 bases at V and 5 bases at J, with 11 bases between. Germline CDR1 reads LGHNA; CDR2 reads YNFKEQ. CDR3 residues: CASSQVGGDNEQFF. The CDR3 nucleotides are TGTGCCAGCAGCCAGGTCGGCGGGGACAATGAGCAGTTCTTC.

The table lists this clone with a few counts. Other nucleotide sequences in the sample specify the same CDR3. The CDR3 sequence: CASSKTATNEKLFF. CDR3 in DNA: TGTGCCAGTAGCAAGACAGCAACTAATGAAAAACTGTTTTTT. This chain connects TRBV19 to TRBJ1-4, with D perhaps TRBD1 (5 bases). Germline-derived CDR1 and CDR2 are LNHDA and SQIVND (reference sequence). CDR3 length equals 14 residues. The V end was cut by 6 bases, the J end by 0 bases, with 8 bases between.

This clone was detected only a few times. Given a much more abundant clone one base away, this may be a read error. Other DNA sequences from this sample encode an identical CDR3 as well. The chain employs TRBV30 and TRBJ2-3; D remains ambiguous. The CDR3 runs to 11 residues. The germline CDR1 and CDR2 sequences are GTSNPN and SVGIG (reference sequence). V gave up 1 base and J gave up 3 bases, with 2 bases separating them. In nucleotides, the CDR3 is TGTGCCTGGAGTGGAACAGATACGCAGTATTTT. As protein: CAWSGTDTQYF.

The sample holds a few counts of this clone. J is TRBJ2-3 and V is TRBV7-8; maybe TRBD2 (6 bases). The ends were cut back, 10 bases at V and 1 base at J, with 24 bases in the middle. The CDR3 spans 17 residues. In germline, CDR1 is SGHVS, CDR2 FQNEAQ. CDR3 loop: CATLPGRVRRGTDTQYF. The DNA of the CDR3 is TGTGCCACCTTACCCGGACGGGTCCGGAGGGGCACAGATACGCAGTATTTT.

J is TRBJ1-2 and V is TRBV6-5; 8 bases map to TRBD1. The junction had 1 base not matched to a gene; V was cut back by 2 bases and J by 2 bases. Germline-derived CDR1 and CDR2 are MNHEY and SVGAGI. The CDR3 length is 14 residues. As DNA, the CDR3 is TGTGCCAGCAGTTACCGGACAGGGAACTATGGCTACACCTTC. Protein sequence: CASSYRTGNYGYTF.

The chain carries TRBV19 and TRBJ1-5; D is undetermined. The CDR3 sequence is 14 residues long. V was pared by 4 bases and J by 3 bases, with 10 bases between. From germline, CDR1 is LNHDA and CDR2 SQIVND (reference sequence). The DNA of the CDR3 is TGTGCCAGTAGTACTTGGACCGTCAATCAGCCCCAGCATTTT. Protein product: CASSTWTVNQPQHF.

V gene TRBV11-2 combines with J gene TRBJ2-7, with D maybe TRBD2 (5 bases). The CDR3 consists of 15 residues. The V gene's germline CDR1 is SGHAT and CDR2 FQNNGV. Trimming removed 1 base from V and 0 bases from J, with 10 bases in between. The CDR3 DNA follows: TGTGCCAGCAGCTTAGGCGGGCGAATCTCCTACGAGCAGTACTTC. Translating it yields CASSLGGRISYEQYF.

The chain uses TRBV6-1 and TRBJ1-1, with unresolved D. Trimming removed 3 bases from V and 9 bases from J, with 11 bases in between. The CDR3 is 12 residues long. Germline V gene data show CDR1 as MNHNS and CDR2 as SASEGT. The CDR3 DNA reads TGTGCCAGCAGTGAGGGCCAAAAAAAAGCTTTCTTT. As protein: CASSEGQKKAFF.

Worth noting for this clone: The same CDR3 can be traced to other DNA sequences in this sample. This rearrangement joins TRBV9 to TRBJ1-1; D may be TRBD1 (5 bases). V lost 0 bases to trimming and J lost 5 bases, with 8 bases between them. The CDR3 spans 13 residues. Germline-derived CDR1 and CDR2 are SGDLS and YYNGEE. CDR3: CASSVGGSTEAFF. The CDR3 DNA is TGTGCCAGCAGCGTAGGGGGGTCGACTGAAGCTTTCTTT. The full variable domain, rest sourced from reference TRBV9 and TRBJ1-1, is DSGVTQTPKHLITATGQRVTLRCSPRSGDLSVYWYQQSLDQGLQFLIQYYNGEERAKGNILERFSAQQFPDLHSELNLSSLELGDSALYFCASSVGGSTEAFFGQGTRLTVV.

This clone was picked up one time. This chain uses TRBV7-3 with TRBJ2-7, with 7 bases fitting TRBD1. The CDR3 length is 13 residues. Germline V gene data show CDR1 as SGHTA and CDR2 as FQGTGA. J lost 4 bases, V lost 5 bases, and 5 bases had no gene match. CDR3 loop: CASSPATGYEQYF. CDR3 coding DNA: TGTGCCAGCAGCCCCGCGACAGGGTACGAGCAGTACTTC.

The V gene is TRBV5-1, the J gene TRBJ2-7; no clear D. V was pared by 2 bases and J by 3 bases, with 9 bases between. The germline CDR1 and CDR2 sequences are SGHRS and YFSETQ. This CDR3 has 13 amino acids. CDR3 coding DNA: TGCGCCAGCAGCTTTGGGGAACTCTACGAGCAGTACTTC. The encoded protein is CASSFGELYEQYF.